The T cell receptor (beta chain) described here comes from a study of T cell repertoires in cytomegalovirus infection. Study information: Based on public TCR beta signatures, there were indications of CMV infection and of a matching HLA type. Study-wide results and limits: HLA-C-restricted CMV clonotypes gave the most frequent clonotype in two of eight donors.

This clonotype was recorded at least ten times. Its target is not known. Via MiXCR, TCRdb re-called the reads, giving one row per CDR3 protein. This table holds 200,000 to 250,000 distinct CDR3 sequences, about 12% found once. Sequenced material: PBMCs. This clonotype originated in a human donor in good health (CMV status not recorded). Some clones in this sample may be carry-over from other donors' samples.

This chain's CDR3 is CASSQGEGSYNEQFF. The CDR3 DNA sequence: TGTGCCAGCAGCCAGGGGGAGGGCTCCTACAATGAGCAGTTCTTC. V usage is TRBV4-2 and J usage is TRBJ2-1; 7 bases map to TRBD2. The CDR3 covers 15 residues. CDR1 and CDR2 (germline): LGHNA, YNFKEQ. The J segment lost 0 bases and the V segment lost 3 bases, leaving 2 bases of the junction unmatched.